Shown below are 4 T cell receptor beta chains from a single sample sequenced in a study of blood T cell repertoires in COVID-19. Assay: immunoSEQ multiplex PCR; the TCRdb copy retains only in-frame clones and omits some. The sample contains 200,000 to 300,000 clones, more than 85% of which appear only once. Sequenced input: PBMCs or T cells enriched from blood (not recorded which). The source is a man aged 40-50 years who had recovered from COVID-19.

V and J are TRBV27 and TRBJ2-7; TRBD1 agrees at 10 bases. V was pared by 4 bases and J by 5 bases, with 5 bases of the junction left unmatched. Germline CDR1 MNHEY, CDR2 SMNVEV (reference sequence). This CDR3 has 14 residues. For the CDR3, the DNA is TGTGCCAGCAGTTGGGACGGGACAGGGGACGAGCAGTACTTC. It yields the protein CASSWDGTGDEQYF.

This sequence joins TRBV11-2 and TRBJ2-5; D unresolved. Trimming took off 7 bases at V and 3 bases at J, with 15 bases between the two ends. CDR1 and CDR2 from the germline V gene are SGHAT and FQNNGV. The CDR3 is 14 residues long. CDR3 region: CASTLTGWEETQYF. DNA for the CDR3: TGTGCCAGCACCCTTACGGGTTGGGAAGAGACCCAGTACTTC.

The chain recombines TRBV19 with TRBJ2-3, with 11 bases lining up with TRBD1. The CDR3 extends over 16 amino acids. With 4 bases clipped from V and 3 bases from J, the junction kept 6 bases outside the gene matches. Per germline, CDR1 LNHDA and CDR2 SQIVND (reference sequence). CDR3 sequence reads: CASSTPGTGGTDTQYF. DNA for the CDR3: TGTGCCAGTAGTACTCCCGGGACAGGGGGGACAGATACGCAGTATTTT.

The genes are TRBV7-2 and TRBJ1-3, with 8 bases that match TRBD1. V shed 3 bases, J shed 1 base, and the junction held 11 bases outside the gene matches. The germline V gene has CDR1 SGHTA and CDR2 FQGNSA. CDR3 length: 18 residues. CDR3 protein: CASSFGGQGGRSGNTIYF. In nucleotides, the CDR3 is TGTGCCAGCAGCTTCGGAGGACAGGGAGGTAGGTCTGGAAACACCATATATTTT.